These T cell receptor beta chains were read from a single sample in a study of graft-versus-host responses after intestinal transplantation. Profiling relied on immunoSEQ multiplex PCR, and the TCRdb table lists in-frame clones only, not all of them. The sample lists under 55,000 clones; 90% to 95% were seen once. The source material was PBMCs, sampled 524 days after transplant. The receptors shown here come from a human patient who received an intestinal transplant, so some T cells may come from the graft donor. The CDR3 runs from the conserved cysteine through the conserved F or W. Each record gives: V gene, D gene, J gene, CDR3 protein. D genes are given only for firm matches.

v_call: TRBV9; d_call: .; j_call: TRBJ2-4; cdr3_aa: CASSPRGREGIQYF
v_call: TRBV6-5; d_call: .; j_call: TRBJ1-2; cdr3_aa: CASSYSELTHYGYTF
v_call: TRBV10-1; d_call: TRBD1; j_call: TRBJ2-1; cdr3_aa: CASSNRGSRYNEQFF
v_call: TRBV5-1; d_call: TRBD1; j_call: TRBJ1-5; cdr3_aa: CASSYSGQGVEKSNQPQHF
v_call: TRBV6-1; d_call: .; j_call: TRBJ2-5; cdr3_aa: CASSATHIGGETQYF
v_call: TRBV19; d_call: .; j_call: TRBJ2-7; cdr3_aa: CASSMKVDEQYF
v_call: TRBV9; d_call: TRBD1; j_call: TRBJ1-1; cdr3_aa: CASSGPGGYTEAFF
v_call: TRBV28; d_call: .; j_call: TRBJ1-5; cdr3_aa: CASSLAGYSNQPQHF
v_call: TRBV28; d_call: .; j_call: TRBJ2-7; cdr3_aa: CASSLRTIDEQYF
v_call: TRBV7-9; d_call: TRBD2; j_call: TRBJ2-7; cdr3_aa: CASSLGGLAQEQYF
v_call: TRBV27; d_call: .; j_call: TRBJ2-3; cdr3_aa: CASSSPGLGQDTQYF
v_call: TRBV4-3; d_call: .; j_call: TRBJ2-2; cdr3_aa: CASSQDPGGWGGELFF
v_call: TRBV30; d_call: .; j_call: TRBJ2-7; cdr3_aa: CAWSEGEGQYEQYF
v_call: TRBV5-1; d_call: .; j_call: TRBJ2-7; cdr3_aa: CASSLDAGTFYEQYF
v_call: TRBV6-1; d_call: TRBD1; j_call: TRBJ2-3; cdr3_aa: CASIRQGARRDTQYF
v_call: TRBV5-6; d_call: .; j_call: TRBJ2-5; cdr3_aa: CASSLKETQYF
v_call: TRBV27; d_call: TRBD2; j_call: TRBJ2-3; cdr3_aa: CASSFETSGLTQYF
v_call: TRBV28; d_call: TRBD1; j_call: TRBJ2-1; cdr3_aa: CASTEDTGGFNEQFF
v_call: TRBV7-2; d_call: .; j_call: TRBJ1-1; cdr3_aa: CASSLGRENTEAFF
v_call: TRBV23-1; d_call: .; j_call: TRBJ2-1; cdr3_aa: CASSHEGYNEQFF
v_call: TRBV7-2; d_call: .; j_call: TRBJ1-6; cdr3_aa: CASSRRQVPNSPLHF
v_call: TRBV10-3; d_call: .; j_call: TRBJ2-7; cdr3_aa: CASSGLGGEQYF
v_call: TRBV7-9; d_call: TRBD1; j_call: TRBJ1-1; cdr3_aa: CASSFGTGGVTFF
v_call: TRBV14; d_call: .; j_call: TRBJ1-3; cdr3_aa: CASSQDRNTRWGNTIYF
v_call: TRBV27; d_call: .; j_call: TRBJ1-1; cdr3_aa: CASSLPSGVYDTEAFF
v_call: TRBV15; d_call: TRBD2; j_call: TRBJ2-1; cdr3_aa: CATSRPGGGEQFF
v_call: TRBV5-8; d_call: .; j_call: TRBJ2-7; cdr3_aa: CASSLTQGEIREQYF
v_call: TRBV10-3; d_call: .; j_call: TRBJ1-2; cdr3_aa: CATEDPNYGYTF
v_call: TRBV29-1; d_call: .; j_call: TRBJ2-5; cdr3_aa: CSVVQAWRGSQYF
v_call: TRBV7-2; d_call: .; j_call: TRBJ1-2; cdr3_aa: CASSSPSRDIYGYTF
v_call: TRBV28; d_call: .; j_call: TRBJ1-1; cdr3_aa: CASSLEGDTEAFF
v_call: TRBV7-9; d_call: TRBD1; j_call: TRBJ1-1; cdr3_aa: CASSFSWGTENTEAFF
v_call: TRBV19; d_call: .; j_call: TRBJ1-1; cdr3_aa: CASSIDRVTEAFF
v_call: TRBV28; d_call: TRBD2; j_call: TRBJ2-1; cdr3_aa: CASTIAGGWGNEQFF
v_call: TRBV30; d_call: .; j_call: TRBJ2-6; cdr3_aa: CAWSVPRVSGANVLTF
v_call: TRBV5-1; d_call: TRBD1; j_call: TRBJ1-3; cdr3_aa: CASSPETGSGNTIYF
v_call: TRBV30; d_call: .; j_call: TRBJ2-1; cdr3_aa: CAWSVGGKGNEQFF
v_call: TRBV5-1; d_call: TRBD1; j_call: TRBJ1-2; cdr3_aa: CASSLEAGGVYGYTF
v_call: TRBV15; d_call: TRBD1; j_call: TRBJ1-5; cdr3_aa: CATSMDRWNQPQHF
v_call: TRBV18; d_call: .; j_call: TRBJ1-1; cdr3_aa: CASSPGRDTEAFF
v_call: TRBV30; d_call: TRBD2; j_call: TRBJ2-1; cdr3_aa: CAWSGGTSGYNEQFF
v_call: TRBV7-2; d_call: .; j_call: TRBJ2-5; cdr3_aa: CASSLERSGQPSRRETQYF
v_call: TRBV30; d_call: .; j_call: TRBJ2-5; cdr3_aa: CAWSVLWGWETQYF
v_call: TRBV5-1; d_call: .; j_call: TRBJ2-2; cdr3_aa: CASSPDGIAGELFF
v_call: TRBV28; d_call: TRBD1; j_call: TRBJ2-5; cdr3_aa: CASSSWDRKKETQYF
v_call: TRBV6-5; d_call: .; j_call: TRBJ2-1; cdr3_aa: CASSYSSSNEQFF
v_call: TRBV7-2; d_call: TRBD1; j_call: TRBJ1-2; cdr3_aa: CASSTGQGNYGYTF
v_call: TRBV7-9; d_call: .; j_call: TRBJ2-7; cdr3_aa: CASSPRGTFYEQYF
v_call: TRBV28; d_call: TRBD1; j_call: TRBJ1-4; cdr3_aa: CASSLQGANEKLFF
v_call: TRBV27; d_call: TRBD2; j_call: TRBJ2-3; cdr3_aa: CASSRTSSPSSTDTQYF
v_call: TRBV28; d_call: .; j_call: TRBJ1-5; cdr3_aa: CASTPGGVNQPQHF
v_call: TRBV5-1; d_call: .; j_call: TRBJ2-7; cdr3_aa: CASSLDYEQYF
v_call: TRBV10-2; d_call: TRBD1; j_call: TRBJ2-7; cdr3_aa: CASGRQGATYEQYF
v_call: TRBV30; d_call: .; j_call: TRBJ2-5; cdr3_aa: CAWRWRHEETQYF
v_call: TRBV14; d_call: .; j_call: TRBJ2-7; cdr3_aa: CASSLQLGLQYYEQYF
v_call: TRBV7-3; d_call: TRBD1; j_call: TRBJ2-5; cdr3_aa: CASSLYPALRGETQYF